This TCR beta chain was observed in a study of T cells after yellow fever vaccination. Study-level background: Where fractions had low cell numbers, libraries were prepared from them with the SMART-Seq v4 Ultra Low Input RNA kit.

The CDR3 extends over 14 amino acids. Trimming removed 3 bases at V and 0 bases at J, with 8 bases between. CDR1 and CDR2 (germline): SEHNR, FQNEAQ (reference sequence). Study-wide points: Detected again after the booster were most primary-vaccination clones, at 96% CD4 and 88% CD8.

A remark on this clonotype: Antigen unknown.

TCRdb reprocessed the 5' RACE reads via MiXCR and lists one record per CDR3 protein. The data show approximately 510,000 distinct CDR3 sequences, with 20% to 25% seen just once and roughly a sixth held by the top ten. The starting material was PBMCs, obtained approximately 22 days after the first yellow fever vaccination. The clonotype was recovered from a young man who received the YFV17D yellow fever vaccine. The rearrangement uses TRBV7-9 and TRBJ2-5; maybe TRBD2 (5 bases). Written as DNA, the CDR3 is TGTGCCAGCAGCTTTTTGCGGGACCAAGAGACCCAGTACTTC. This translates into CASSFLRDQETQYF.